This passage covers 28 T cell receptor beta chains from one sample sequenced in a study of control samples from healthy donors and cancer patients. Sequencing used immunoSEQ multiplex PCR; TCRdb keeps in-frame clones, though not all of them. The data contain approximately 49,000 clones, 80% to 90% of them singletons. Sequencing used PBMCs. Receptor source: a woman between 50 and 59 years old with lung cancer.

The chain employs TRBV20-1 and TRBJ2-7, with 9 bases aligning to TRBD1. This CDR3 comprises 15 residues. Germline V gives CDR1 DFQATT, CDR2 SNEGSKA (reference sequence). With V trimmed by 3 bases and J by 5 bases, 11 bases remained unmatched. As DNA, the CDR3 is TGCAGTGCTAGTGGAACCGGGACAGGGTACAACGAGCAGTACTTC. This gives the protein CSASGTGTGYNEQYF.

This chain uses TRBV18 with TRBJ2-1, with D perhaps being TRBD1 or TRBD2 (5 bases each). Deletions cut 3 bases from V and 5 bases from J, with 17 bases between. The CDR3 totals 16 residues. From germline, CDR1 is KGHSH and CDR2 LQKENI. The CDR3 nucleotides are TGTGCCAGCTCACCGGGATGGGACGTCGGTCACAATGAGCAGTTCTTC. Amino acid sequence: CASSPGWDVGHNEQFF.

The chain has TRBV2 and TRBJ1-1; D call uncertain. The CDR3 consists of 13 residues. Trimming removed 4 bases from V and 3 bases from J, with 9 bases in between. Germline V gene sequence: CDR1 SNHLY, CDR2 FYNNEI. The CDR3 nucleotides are TGTGCCAGCAGTGGAAGTATGGACACTGAAGCTTTCTTT. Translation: CASSGSMDTEAFF.

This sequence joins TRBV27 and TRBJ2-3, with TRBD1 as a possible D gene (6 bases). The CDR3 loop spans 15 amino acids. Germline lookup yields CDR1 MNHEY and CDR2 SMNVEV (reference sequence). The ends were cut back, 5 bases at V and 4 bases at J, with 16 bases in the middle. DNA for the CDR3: TGTGCCAGCAGTCCCCGAACAGGGAATCCAGATACGCAGTATTTT. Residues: CASSPRTGNPDTQYF.

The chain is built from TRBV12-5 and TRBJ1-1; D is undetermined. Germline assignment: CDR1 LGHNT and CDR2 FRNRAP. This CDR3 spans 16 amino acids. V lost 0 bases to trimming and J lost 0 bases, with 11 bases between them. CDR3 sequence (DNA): TGTGCTAGTGGTTTGGTAATTTACGATATGAACACTGAAGCTTTCTTT. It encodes CASGLVIYDMNTEAFF. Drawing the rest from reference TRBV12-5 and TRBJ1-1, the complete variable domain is DARVTQTPRHKVTEMGQEVTMRCQPILGHNTVFWYRQTMMQGLELLAYFRNRAPLDDSGMPKDRFSAEMPDATLATLKIQPSEPRDSAVYFCASGLVIYDMNTEAFFGQGTRLTVV.

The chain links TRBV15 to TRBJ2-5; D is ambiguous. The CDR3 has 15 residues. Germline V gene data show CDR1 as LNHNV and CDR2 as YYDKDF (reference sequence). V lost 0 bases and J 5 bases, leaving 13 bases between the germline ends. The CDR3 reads CATSRDYTVGETQYF. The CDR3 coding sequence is TGTGCCACCAGCAGAGATTACACAGTTGGGGAGACCCAGTACTTC. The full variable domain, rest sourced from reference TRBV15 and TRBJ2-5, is DAMVIQNPRYQVTQFGKPVTLSCSQTLNHNVMYWYQQKSSQAPKLLFHYYDKDFNNEADTPDNFQSRRPNTSFCFLDIRSPGLGDTAMYLCATSRDYTVGETQYFGPGTRLLVL.

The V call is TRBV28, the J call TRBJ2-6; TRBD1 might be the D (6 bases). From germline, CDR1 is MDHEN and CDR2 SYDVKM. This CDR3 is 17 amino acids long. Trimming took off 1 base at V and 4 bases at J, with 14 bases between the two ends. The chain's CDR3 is CASSLLVQGLGANVLTF. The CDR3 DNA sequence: TGTGCCAGCAGTTTATTAGTTCAGGGGCTCGGGGCCAACGTCCTGACTTTC.

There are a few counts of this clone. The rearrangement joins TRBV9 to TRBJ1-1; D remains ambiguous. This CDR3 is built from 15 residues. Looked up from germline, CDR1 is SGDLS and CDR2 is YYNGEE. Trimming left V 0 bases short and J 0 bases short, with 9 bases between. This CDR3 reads CASSVVGSLNTEAFF. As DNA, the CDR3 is TGTGCCAGCAGCGTAGTAGGCAGTCTGAACACTGAAGCTTTCTTT.

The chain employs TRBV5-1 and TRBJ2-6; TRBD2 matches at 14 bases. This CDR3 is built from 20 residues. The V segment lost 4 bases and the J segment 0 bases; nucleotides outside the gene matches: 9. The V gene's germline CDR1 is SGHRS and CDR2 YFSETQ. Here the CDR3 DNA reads TGCGCCAGCAGCATCGGACTAGCGGGGGGCATACTCTCTGGGGCCAACGTCCTGACTTTC. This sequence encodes CASSIGLAGGILSGANVLTF.

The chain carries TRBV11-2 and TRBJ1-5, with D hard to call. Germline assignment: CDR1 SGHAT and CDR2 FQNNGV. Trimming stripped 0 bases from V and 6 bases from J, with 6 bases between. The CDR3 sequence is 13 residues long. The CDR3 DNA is TGTGCCAGCAGCTTAGATTGGGGTCAGCCCCAGCATTTT. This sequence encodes CASSLDWGQPQHF.

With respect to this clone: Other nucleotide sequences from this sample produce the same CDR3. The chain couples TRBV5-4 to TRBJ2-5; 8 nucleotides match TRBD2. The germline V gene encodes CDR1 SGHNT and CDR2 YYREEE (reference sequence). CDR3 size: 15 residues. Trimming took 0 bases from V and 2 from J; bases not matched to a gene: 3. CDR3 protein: CASSLDGGGQETQYF. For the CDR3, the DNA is TGTGCCAGCAGCTTGGACGGGGGGGGGCAAGAGACCCAGTACTTC.

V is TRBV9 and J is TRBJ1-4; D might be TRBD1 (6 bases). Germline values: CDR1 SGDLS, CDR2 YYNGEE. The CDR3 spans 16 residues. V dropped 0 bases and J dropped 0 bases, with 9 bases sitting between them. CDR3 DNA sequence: TGTGCCAGCAGCGTAGACAGGGCCGCAACTAATGAAAAACTGTTTTTT. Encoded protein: CASSVDRAATNEKLFF. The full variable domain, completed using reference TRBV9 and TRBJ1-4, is DSGVTQTPKHLITATGQRVTLRCSPRSGDLSVYWYQQSLDQGLQFLIQYYNGEERAKGNILERFSAQQFPDLHSELNLSSLELGDSALYFCASSVDRAATNEKLFFGSGTQLSVL.

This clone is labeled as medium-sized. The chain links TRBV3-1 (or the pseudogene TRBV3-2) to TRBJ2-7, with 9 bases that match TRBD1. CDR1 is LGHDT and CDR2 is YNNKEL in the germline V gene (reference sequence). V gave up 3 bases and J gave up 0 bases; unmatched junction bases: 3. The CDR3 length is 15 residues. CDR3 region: CASSQGTGHSYEQYF. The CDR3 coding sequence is TGTGCCAGCAGCCAGGGGACAGGGCACTCCTACGAGCAGTACTTC.

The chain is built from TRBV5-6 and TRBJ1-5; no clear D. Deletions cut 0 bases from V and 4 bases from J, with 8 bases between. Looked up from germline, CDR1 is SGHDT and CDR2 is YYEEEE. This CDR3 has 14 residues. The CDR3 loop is CASSLAQRNQPQHF. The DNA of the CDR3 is TGTGCCAGCAGCTTGGCACAGAGAAATCAGCCCCAGCATTTT.

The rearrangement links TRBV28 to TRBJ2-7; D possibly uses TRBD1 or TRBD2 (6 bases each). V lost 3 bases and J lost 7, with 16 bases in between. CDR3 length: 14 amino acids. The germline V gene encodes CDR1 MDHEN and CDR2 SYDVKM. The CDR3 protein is CASSLPGGLGEQYF. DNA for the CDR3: TGTGCCAGCAGTTTGCCCGGGGGCTTGGGGGAGCAGTACTTC.

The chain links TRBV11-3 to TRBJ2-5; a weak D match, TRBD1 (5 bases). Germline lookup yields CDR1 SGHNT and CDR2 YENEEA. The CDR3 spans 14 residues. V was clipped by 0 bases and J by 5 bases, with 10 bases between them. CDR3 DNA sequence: TGTGCCAGCAGCTTAGACGCAGGGATGGAGACCCAGTACTTC. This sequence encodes CASSLDAGMETQYF.

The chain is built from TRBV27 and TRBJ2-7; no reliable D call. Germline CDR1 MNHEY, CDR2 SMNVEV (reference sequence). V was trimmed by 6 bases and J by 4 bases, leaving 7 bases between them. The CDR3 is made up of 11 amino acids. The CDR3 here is CASRTIYEQYF. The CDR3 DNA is TGTGCCAGCAGGACCATTTACGAGCAGTACTTC.

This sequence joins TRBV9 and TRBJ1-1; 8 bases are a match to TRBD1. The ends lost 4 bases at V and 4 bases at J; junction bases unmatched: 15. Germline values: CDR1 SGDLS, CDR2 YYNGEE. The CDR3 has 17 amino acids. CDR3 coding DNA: TGTGCCAGCAGCCCCCGAGGGGTCGCGACAGGGGTCACTGAAGCTTTCTTT. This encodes CASSPRGVATGVTEAFF.

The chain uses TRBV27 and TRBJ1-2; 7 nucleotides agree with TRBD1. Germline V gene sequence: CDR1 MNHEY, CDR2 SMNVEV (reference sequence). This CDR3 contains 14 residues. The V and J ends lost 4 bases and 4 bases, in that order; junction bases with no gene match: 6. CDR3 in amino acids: CASSSQGGRYGYTF. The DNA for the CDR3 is TGTGCCAGCAGTTCTCAGGGGGGCCGCTATGGCTACACCTTC.

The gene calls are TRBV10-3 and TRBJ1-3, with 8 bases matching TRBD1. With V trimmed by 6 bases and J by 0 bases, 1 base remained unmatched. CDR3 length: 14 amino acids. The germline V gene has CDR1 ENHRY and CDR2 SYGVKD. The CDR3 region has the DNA TGTGCCATCAGGACAGGGGTCTCTGGAAACACCATATATTTT. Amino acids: CAIRTGVSGNTIYF.

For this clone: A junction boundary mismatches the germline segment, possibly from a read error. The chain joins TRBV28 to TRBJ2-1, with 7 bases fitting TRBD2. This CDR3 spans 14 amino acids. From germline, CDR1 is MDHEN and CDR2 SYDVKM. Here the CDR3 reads CASSFNGGYSEQFF. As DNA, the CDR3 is TGTGCCAGCAGTTTCAACGGGGGGTACAGTGAGCAGTTCTTC.

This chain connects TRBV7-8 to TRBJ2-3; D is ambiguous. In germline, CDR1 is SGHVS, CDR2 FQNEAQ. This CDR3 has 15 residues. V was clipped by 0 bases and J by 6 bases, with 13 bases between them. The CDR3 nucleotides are TGTGCCAGCAGCTTAGCCCCCACCTCCTCCGATACGCAGTATTTT. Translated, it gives CASSLAPTSSDTQYF.

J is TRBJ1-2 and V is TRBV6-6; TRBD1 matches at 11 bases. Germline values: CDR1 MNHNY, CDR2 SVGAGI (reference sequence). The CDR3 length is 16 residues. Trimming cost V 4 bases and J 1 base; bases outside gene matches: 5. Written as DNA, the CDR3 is TGTGCCAGCAGTTCCCTGGGACAGGGGGTTAACTATGGCTACACCTTC. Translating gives CASSSLGQGVNYGYTF.

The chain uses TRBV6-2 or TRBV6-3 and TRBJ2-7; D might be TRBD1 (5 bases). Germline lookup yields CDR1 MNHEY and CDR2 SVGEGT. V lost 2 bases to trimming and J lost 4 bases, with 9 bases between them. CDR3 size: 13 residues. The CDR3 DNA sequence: TGTGCCAGCAGTTACGACAGACCTTACGAGCAGTACTTC. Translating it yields CASSYDRPYEQYF.

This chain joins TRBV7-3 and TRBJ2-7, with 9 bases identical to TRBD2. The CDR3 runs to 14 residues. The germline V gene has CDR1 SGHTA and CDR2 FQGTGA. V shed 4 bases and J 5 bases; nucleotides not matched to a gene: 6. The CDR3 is CASSSSASGNEQYF. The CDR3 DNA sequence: TGTGCCAGCAGCTCGTCGGCTAGCGGGAACGAGCAGTACTTC.

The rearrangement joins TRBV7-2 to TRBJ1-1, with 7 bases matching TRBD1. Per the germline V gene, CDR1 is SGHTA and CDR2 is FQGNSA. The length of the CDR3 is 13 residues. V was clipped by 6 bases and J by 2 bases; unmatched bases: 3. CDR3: CASSDRANTEAFF. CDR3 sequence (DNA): TGTGCCAGCAGTGACAGGGCCAACACTGAAGCTTTCTTT.

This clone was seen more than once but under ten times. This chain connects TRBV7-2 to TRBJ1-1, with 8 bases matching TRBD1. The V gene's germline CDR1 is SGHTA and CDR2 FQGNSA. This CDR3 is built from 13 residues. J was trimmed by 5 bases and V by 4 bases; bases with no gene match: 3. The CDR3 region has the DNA TGTGCCAGCAGCTCGAACAGGGGGACTGAAGCTTTCTTT. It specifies CASSSNRGTEAFF. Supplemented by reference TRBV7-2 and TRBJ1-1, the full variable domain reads GAGVSQSPSNKVTEKGKDVELRCDPISGHTALYWYRQSLGQGLEFLIYFQGNSAPDKSGLPSDRFSAERTGGSVSTLTIQRTQQEDSAVYLCASSSNRGTEAFFGQGTRLTVV.

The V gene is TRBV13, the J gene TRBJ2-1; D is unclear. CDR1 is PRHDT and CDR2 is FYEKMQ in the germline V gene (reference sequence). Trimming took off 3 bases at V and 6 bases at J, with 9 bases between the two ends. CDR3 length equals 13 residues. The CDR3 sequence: CASSFTNANEQFF. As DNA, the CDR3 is TGTGCCAGCAGCTTTACTAACGCCAATGAGCAGTTCTTC. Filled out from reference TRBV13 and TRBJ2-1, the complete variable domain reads AAGVIQSPRHLIKEKRETATLKCYPIPRHDTVYWYQQGPGQDPQFLISFYEKMQSDKGSIPDRFSAQQFSDYHSELNMSSLELGDSALYFCASSFTNANEQFFGPGTRLTVL.